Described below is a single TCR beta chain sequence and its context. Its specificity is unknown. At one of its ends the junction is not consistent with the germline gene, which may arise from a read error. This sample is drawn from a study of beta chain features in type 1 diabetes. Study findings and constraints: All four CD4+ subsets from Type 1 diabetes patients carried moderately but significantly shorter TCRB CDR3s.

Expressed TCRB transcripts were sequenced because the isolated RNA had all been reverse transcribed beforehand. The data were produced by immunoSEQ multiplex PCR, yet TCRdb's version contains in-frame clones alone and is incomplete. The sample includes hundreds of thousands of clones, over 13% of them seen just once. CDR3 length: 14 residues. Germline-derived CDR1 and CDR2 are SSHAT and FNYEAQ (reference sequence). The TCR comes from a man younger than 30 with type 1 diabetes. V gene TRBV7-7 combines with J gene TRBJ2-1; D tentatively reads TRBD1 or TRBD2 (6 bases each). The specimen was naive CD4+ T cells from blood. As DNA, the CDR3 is TGTGCTAGCAGCCGCGGGACAAAGGCGGATGAGCAGTTCTTC. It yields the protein CASSRGTKADEQFF. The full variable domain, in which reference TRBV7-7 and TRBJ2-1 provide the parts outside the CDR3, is GAGVSQSPRYKVTKRGQDVTLRCDPISSHATLYWYQQALGQGPEFLTYFNYEAQPDKSGLPSDRFSAERPEGSISTLTIQRTEQRDSAMYRCASSRGTKADEQFFGPGTRLTVL.